The sequence of this T cell receptor beta chain was determined in a study of T cell responses to AZD1222 COVID-19 vaccine. Sequenced by immunoSEQ multiplex PCR; TCRdb stores in-frame clones only, minus some. The sample includes about 200,000 clones, 85% to 90% of them seen just once. Regarding this clone: Its antigen is currently unknown.

Study-wide findings and caveats: Possibly, clonal diversity was underestimated; donors were largely white British and included more females. Once two AZD1222 doses were given, Spike-specific TCR breadth and depth went up. Spike was spanned by vaccine-associated CD4 TCRs, with dominance at 160-218 and 743-854. Just a handful of AZD1222 recipients tested seropositive at baseline.

This CDR3 comprises 16 residues. Trimming took off 0 bases at V and 0 bases at J, with 12 bases between the two ends. Germline values: CDR1 SGHRS, CDR2 YFSETQ. The clonotype originates from an adult in good health. The V and J genes are TRBV5-1 and TRBJ1-2, with D uncertain. This specimen was peripheral blood, taken on day 0 of AZD1222 vaccination. The chain's CDR3 is CASSLASGLANYGYTF. Written as DNA, the CDR3 is TGCGCCAGCAGCTTGGCCTCCGGGTTAGCTAACTATGGCTACACCTTC.